This T cell receptor (beta chain) was profiled in a study of shared clonotypes between healthy human individuals. V lost 4 bases and J 4 bases, leaving 16 bases between the germline ends. Germline CDR1 MDHEN, CDR2 SYDVKM. The CDR3 spans 15 residues. Sequencing was performed with immunoSEQ multiplex PCR; in TCRdb, only in-frame clones are kept and a portion is missing. This sample has roughly 500,000 clones, with 70% to 80% found just once. The sample holds a few counts of this clone. This sequence originates from a woman aged 40-49 years in good health. Some clones in this sample may be carry-over from other donors' samples. The chain recombines TRBV28 with TRBJ1-2, with no clear D. Sequencing input: PBMCs. The CDR3 DNA reads TGTGCCAGCAGTTCGGGTGAGGTGACACGCTATGGCTACACCTTC. Translating it yields CASSSGEVTRYGYTF.